The entry below gives a single TCR beta chain sequence along with its context. A single record per CDR3 protein comes from TCRdb applying MiXCR to the 5' RACE reads. The table lists around 8,000 distinct CDR3 sequences, about 40% of them singletons. Specimen: tumor-infiltrating memory CD4+ T cells sorted from the breast tumor. Subset given: memory CD4+ T cells, CD4+CD45RO+CD25-. This clonotype originated in a female donor with breast cancer.

DNA for the CDR3: TGTGCCAGCACTAAAAGGGGGGCAGGGCAAAACTATGGCTACACCTTC. Protein: CASTKRGAGQNYGYTF. This chain joins TRBV5-5 and TRBJ1-2, with D possibly matching TRBD1 (6 bases). Per germline, CDR1 SGHKS and CDR2 YYEKEE (reference sequence). The CDR3 is made up of 16 amino acids. The V end lost 6 bases, the J end lost 2 bases, and 20 bases lay between the germline ends.